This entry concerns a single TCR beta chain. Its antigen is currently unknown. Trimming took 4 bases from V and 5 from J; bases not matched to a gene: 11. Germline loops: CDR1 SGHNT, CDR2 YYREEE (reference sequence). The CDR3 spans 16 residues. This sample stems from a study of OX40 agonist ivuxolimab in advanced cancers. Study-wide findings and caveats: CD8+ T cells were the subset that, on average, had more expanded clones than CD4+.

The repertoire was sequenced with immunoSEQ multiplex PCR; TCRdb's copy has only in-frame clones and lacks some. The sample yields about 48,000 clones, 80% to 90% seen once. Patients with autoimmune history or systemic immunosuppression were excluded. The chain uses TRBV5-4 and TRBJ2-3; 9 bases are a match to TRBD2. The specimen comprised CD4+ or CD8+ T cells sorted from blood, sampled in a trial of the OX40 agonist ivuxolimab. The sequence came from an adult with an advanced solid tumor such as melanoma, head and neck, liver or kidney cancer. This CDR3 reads CASSPRGAGGGDTQYF. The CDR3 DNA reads TGTGCCAGCAGCCCCAGGGGAGCGGGAGGTGGAGATACGCAGTATTTT.